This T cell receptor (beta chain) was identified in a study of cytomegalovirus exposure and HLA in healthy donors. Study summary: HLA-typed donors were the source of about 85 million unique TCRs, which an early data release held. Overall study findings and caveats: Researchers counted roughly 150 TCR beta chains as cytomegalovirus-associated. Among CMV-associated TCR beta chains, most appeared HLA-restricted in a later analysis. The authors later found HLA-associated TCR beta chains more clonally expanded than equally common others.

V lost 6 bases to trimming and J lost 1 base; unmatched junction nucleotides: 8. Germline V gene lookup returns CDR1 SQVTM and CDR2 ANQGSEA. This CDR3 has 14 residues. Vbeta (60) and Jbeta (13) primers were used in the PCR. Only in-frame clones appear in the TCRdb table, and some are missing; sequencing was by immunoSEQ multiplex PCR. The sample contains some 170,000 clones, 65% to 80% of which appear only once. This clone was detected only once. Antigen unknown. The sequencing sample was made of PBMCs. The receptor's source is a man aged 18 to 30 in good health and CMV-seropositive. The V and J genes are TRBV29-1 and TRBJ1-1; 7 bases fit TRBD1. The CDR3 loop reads CSVPRGQPNTEAFF. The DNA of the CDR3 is TGCAGCGTCCCGAGGGGACAGCCGAACACTGAAGCTTTCTTT.